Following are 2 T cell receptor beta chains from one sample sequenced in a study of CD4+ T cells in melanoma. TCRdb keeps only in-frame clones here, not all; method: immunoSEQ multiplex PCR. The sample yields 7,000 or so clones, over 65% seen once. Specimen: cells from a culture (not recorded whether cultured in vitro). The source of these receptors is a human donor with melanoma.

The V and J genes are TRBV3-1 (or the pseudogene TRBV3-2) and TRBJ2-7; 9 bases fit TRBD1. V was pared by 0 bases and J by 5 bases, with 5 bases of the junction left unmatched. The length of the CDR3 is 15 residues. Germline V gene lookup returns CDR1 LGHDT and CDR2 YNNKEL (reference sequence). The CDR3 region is CASSQEPQGADEQYF. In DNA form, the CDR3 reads TGTGCCAGCAGCCAAGAGCCACAGGGGGCCGACGAGCAGTACTTC.

The CDR3 bases are TGTGCCAGCAGCCCACCTGGGACAACTGGGGCCAACGTCCTGACTTTC. It translates to CASSPPGTTGANVLTF. This rearrangement joins TRBV14 to TRBJ2-6, with D perhaps TRBD1 (6 bases). CDR3 length: 16 residues. Trimming stripped 4 bases from V and 2 bases from J, with 12 bases between. Looked up from germline, CDR1 is SGHDN and CDR2 is FVKESK. The full variable domain, completed using reference TRBV14 and TRBJ2-6, is EAGVTQFPSHSVIEKGQTVTLRCDPISGHDNLYWYRRVMGKEIKFLLHFVKESKQDESGMPNNRFLAERTGGTYSTLKVQPAELEDSGVYFCASSPPGTTGANVLTFGAGSRLTVL.